Listed below are T cell receptor beta chains from one sample, sequenced in a study of T cell repertoires in cytomegalovirus infection. For these TCRs, the target antigens are not known. TCRdb re-derived calls from the reads in MiXCR, one entry per CDR3 protein. Of 750,000 to 900,000 distinct CDR3 sequences in the sample, just under 30% were seen once. This specimen consisted of cultured CD8+ T cells from PBMCs, obtained from culture after CMV antigen stimulation. These receptors were collected from a human donor in good health (CMV status not recorded). Some clones in this sample may be carry-over from other donors' samples. The CDR3 runs from the conserved cysteine through the conserved F or W. The order of the fields is clone size, J gene, V gene, D gene, CDR3 protein, CDR3 DNA. A D gene is named only where the DNA matches it firmly. Only part of the rows carry a size: once, few, many, or a class if the clone is expanded.

abundance: few; j_gene: TRBJ2-3; v_gene: TRBV7-8; d_gene: -; CDR3aa: CASSPRGILTDTQYF; CDR3nt: TGTGCCAGCAGCCCCAGGGGCATTCTCACGGATACGCAGTATTTT
abundance: -; j_gene: TRBJ2-3; v_gene: TRBV7-6; d_gene: -; CDR3aa: CAITALGKWPDTQYF; CDR3nt: TGTGCCATCACGGCCCTGGGGAAGTGGCCAGATACGCAGTATTTT
abundance: many; j_gene: TRBJ2-1; v_gene: TRBV7-6; d_gene: TRBD2; CDR3aa: CASSPRVTSGGSNEQFF; CDR3nt: TGTGCCAGCAGCCCAAGGGTGACTAGCGGGGGTTCAAATGAGCAGTTCTTC
abundance: -; j_gene: TRBJ2-1; v_gene: TRBV2; d_gene: TRBD2; CDR3aa: CASRETSGGWDEQFF; CDR3nt: TGTGCCAGCAGAGAGACTAGCGGGGGCTGGGATGAGCAGTTCTTC
abundance: many; j_gene: TRBJ2-5; v_gene: TRBV7-2; d_gene: TRBD2; CDR3aa: CASRSGTSGDQETQYF; CDR3nt: TGTGCCAGCAGGTCCGGGACTAGCGGTGACCAAGAGACCCAGTACTTC
abundance: -; j_gene: TRBJ1-1; v_gene: TRBV7-4; d_gene: TRBD1; CDR3aa: CASSLGLIQGPEAFF; CDR3nt: TGTGCCAGCAGCTTAGGGCTGATACAGGGGCCTGAAGCTTTCTTT
abundance: -; j_gene: TRBJ2-2; v_gene: TRBV4-1; d_gene: TRBD2; CDR3aa: CASSQGRGGPNTGELFF; CDR3nt: TGCGCCAGCAGCCAAGGGCGGGGGGGCCCCAACACCGGGGAGCTGTTTTTT
abundance: few; j_gene: TRBJ1-2; v_gene: TRBV6-5; d_gene: -; CDR3aa: CASSYGGLFGYTF; CDR3nt: TGTGCCAGCAGTTACGGGGGGCTGTTTGGCTACACCTTC
abundance: few; j_gene: TRBJ2-5; v_gene: TRBV7-6; d_gene: -; CDR3aa: CASSLSGVLQETQYF; CDR3nt: TGTGCCAGCAGCTTGTCAGGGGTCCTCCAAGAGACCCAGTACTTC
abundance: -; j_gene: TRBJ2-7; v_gene: TRBV6-5; d_gene: -; CDR3aa: CASSSMRLPSYEQYF; CDR3nt: TGTGCCAGCAGTTCGATGCGCCTACCGTCCTACGAGCAGTACTTC
abundance: few; j_gene: TRBJ2-4; v_gene: TRBV7-8; d_gene: -; CDR3aa: CASSFDKNIQYF; CDR3nt: TGTGCCAGCAGCTTTGACAAAAACATTCAGTACTTC
abundance: -; j_gene: TRBJ2-3; v_gene: TRBV15; d_gene: TRBD2; CDR3aa: CATSRDYSGVNTDTQYF; CDR3nt: TGTGCCACCAGCAGGGACTATAGCGGGGTAAACACAGATACGCAGTATTTT
abundance: many; j_gene: TRBJ1-2; v_gene: TRBV7-2; d_gene: TRBD1; CDR3aa: CASHRGPQWRDYGYTF; CDR3nt: TGTGCCAGTCACAGGGGCCCTCAGTGGCGGGACTATGGCTACACCTTC
abundance: many; j_gene: TRBJ2-1; v_gene: TRBV7-2; d_gene: -; CDR3aa: CASSPLGGAKYNEQFF; CDR3nt: TGTGCCAGCAGCCCCCTCGGAGGCGCGAAGTACAATGAGCAGTTCTTC
abundance: -; j_gene: TRBJ2-3; v_gene: TRBV2; d_gene: -; CDR3aa: CASSEWRGHTDTQYF; CDR3nt: TGTGCCAGCAGTGAATGGCGGGGGCACACAGATACGCAGTATTTT
abundance: few; j_gene: TRBJ2-2; v_gene: TRBV24-1; d_gene: -; CDR3aa: CATSDFRVSGELFF; CDR3nt: TGTGCCACCAGTGATTTCAGGGTATCCGGGGAGCTGTTTTTT